The clone carrying this T cell receptor beta chain was seen at least ten times. The data originate from a study of regulatory T cells in long-lasting Graves disease. CDR1 and CDR2 from the germline V gene are SGHRS and YFSETQ. The length of the CDR3 is 15 residues. V dropped 2 bases and J dropped 2; count of bases not matched to a gene: 4. Time point specified: newly diagnosed GD, antithyroid drugs for less than 3 months. PBMC RNA was the source of the TCR library. The patients included were those that came from an endocrinology department in Xi'an, China. For TCR beta, libraries came from iRepertoire HTBI primers and Arm-PCR of CDR3 regions. TCRdb passed the multiplex PCR reads through MiXCR, listing each CDR3 protein once. The sample has about 220,000 distinct CDR3 sequences, roughly a fifth seen once. This sample was shared with a second study, whose subject was T cells in Graves' hyperthyroidism and ophthalmopathy.

This TCR was sampled from a woman aged 30 to 39 with Graves disease. The chain is built from TRBV5-1 and TRBJ2-7; 10 nucleotides match TRBD1. The sequencing used peripheral blood mononuclear cells (PBMCs), collected at new diagnosis, from a patient treated with antithyroid drugs. The CDR3 DNA is TGCGCCAGCAGCTTCGGACAGGGGGGCGCCTACGAGCAGTACTTC. Amino acids: CASSFGQGGAYEQYF.